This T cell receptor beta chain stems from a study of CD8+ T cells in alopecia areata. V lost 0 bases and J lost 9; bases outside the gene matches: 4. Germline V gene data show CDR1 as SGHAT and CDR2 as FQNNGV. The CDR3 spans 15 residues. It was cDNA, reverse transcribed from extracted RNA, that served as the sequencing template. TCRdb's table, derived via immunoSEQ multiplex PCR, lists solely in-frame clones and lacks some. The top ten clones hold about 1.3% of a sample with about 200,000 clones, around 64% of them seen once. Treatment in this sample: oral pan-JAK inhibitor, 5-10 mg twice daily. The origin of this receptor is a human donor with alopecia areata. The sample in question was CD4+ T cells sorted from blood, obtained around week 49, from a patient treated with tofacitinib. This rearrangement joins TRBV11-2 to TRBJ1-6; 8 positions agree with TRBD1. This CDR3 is CASSLDEGTGSPLHF. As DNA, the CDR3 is TGTGCCAGCAGCTTAGATGAGGGGACAGGTTCACCCCTCCACTTT.